This T cell receptor (beta chain) was identified during a study of response to subunit inactivated influenza vaccine listed by TCRdb under 2018. With regard to the full study: To follow how T cells responded to a trivalent subunit inactivated influenza vaccine, the researchers relied on deep quantitative profiling of the T cell receptor repertoire. General conclusions and limits of the study: According to the authors, only a limited number of new T cells may be recruited by each seasonal influenza vaccination.

Comment on this clonotype: The antigen this receptor binds is unknown. No much larger clone is present one base from it, and per-base qualities are unavailable.

Library generation was performed with RT-PCR. Sequencing took place on an Illumina HiSeq 2500. TCRdb applied fastp at Q25 and MiXCR to the public reads, then kept only in-frame beta chains. Identical CDR3 protein sequences are pooled into one entry, listed with their most common genes and DNA. The sample table lists hundreds of thousands of distinct CDR3 sequences, roughly 14% of them with a count of one. The biggest ten clones account for around 6.5% of the sample. Sequences MNHNS (CDR1) and SASEGT (CDR2) are obtained from the germline V gene. The trim is 6 bases for V and 7 bases for J, with a gap of 15 bases between the germline ends. The CDR3 covers 13 residues, taking in both the cysteine and the phenylalanine. The entry retains the CDR3 DNA only, 39 bases that are in frame from base 1.

Recombination linked TRBV6-1 to TRBJ1-2; the D gene remains uncertain. The sequences come from PBMCs from blood, collected 14 to 15 days before vaccination. This receptor was taken from a man aged 50 to 60 who received an inactivated influenza vaccine. Donor details come from another sample of the same person, matched by shared clones. CDR3 reads: CASREIGGPGYTF. At the DNA level, the sequence is TGTGCCAGCAGGGAGATAGGAGGGCCTGGCTACACCTTC.